This TCR beta chain was identified in a study of T cells in Graves' hyperthyroidism and ophthalmopathy. Study details: Peripheral blood was drawn at first diagnosis, prior to all treatment.

Study observations and caveats: Ophthalmopathy cases were set apart from stable hyperthyroidism by a 13 V-J model.

Amplified TCR beta CDR3 regions came from RNA transcripts. The HTBI set primed first-round TCR CDR3 RT-PCR. TCRdb fed the multiplex PCR reads into MiXCR, producing one record per CDR3 protein. The data show approximately 300,000 distinct CDR3 sequences, approximately 15% seen once. Comment on this clonotype: Its antigen is not identified.

There are 14 residues in the CDR3. Between the trimmed V and J ends, which lost 5 bases and 2 bases, there was a span of 12 bases. Germline assignment: CDR1 SEHNR and CDR2 FQNEAQ (reference sequence). Those patients with uncontrolled infection, other autoimmune disease, pregnancy or lactation were excluded. The PBMCs were taken from roughly 10 ml of fresh peripheral blood. The source is an older woman with Graves' ophthalmopathy. Specimen: blood. V usage is TRBV7-9 and J usage is TRBJ2-5; no definite D call. CDR3 loop: CASSQWVSQETQYF. DNA of the CDR3: TGTGCCAGCAGCCAATGGGTTTCGCAAGAGACCCAGTACTTC.